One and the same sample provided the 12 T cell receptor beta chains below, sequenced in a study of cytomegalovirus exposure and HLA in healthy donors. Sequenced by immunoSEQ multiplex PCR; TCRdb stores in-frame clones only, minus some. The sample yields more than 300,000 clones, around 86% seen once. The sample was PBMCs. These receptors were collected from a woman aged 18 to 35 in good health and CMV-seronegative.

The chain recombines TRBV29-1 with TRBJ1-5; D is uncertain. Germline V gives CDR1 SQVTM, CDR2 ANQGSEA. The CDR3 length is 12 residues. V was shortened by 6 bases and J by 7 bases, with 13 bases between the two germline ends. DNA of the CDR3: TGCAGCGTCGGCGATCCGGGACAGCCCCAGCATTTT. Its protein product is CSVGDPGQPQHF.

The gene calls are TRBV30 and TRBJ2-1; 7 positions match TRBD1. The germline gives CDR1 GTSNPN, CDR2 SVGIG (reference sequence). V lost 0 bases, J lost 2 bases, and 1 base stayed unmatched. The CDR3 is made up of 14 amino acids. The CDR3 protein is CAWSVTGAYNEQFF. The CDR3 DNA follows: TGTGCCTGGAGTGTAACAGGGGCCTACAATGAGCAGTTCTTC.

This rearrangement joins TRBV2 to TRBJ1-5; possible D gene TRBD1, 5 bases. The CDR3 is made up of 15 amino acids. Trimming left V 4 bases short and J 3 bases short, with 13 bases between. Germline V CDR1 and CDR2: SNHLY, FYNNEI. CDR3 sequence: CASSGVLGANQPQHF. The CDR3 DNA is TGTGCCAGCAGTGGAGTTCTAGGGGCCAATCAGCCCCAGCATTTT.

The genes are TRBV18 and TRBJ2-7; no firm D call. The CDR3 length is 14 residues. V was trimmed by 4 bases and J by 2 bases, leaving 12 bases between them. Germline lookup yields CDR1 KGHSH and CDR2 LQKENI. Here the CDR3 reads CASSREANPYEQYF. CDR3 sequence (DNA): TGTGCCAGCTCACGAGAAGCGAACCCCTACGAGCAGTACTTC. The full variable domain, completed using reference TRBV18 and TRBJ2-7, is NAGVMQNPRHLVRRRGQEARLRCSPMKGHSHVYWYRQLPEEGLKFMVYLQKENIIDESGMPKERFSAEFPKEGPSILRIQQVVRGDSAAYFCASSREANPYEQYFGPGTRLTVT.

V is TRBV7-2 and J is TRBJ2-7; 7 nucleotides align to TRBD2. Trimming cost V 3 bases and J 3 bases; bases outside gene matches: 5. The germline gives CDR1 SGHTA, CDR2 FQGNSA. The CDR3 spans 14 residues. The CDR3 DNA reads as TGTGCCAGCAGCTTGGGGCTAGCGGACTACGAGCAGTACTTC. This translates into CASSLGLADYEQYF.

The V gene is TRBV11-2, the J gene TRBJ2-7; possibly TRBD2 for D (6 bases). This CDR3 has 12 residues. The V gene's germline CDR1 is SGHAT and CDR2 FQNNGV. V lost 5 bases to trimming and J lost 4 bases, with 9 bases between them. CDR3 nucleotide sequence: TGTGCCAGCAGCGTAGGAGGGTACGAGCAGTACTTC. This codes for CASSVGGYEQYF.

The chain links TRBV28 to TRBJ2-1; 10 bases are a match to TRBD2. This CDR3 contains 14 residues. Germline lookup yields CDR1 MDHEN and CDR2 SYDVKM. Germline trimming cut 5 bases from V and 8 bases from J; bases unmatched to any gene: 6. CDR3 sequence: CASSPSGSVDEQFF. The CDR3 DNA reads TGTGCCAGCAGTCCTAGCGGGAGTGTAGATGAGCAGTTCTTC.

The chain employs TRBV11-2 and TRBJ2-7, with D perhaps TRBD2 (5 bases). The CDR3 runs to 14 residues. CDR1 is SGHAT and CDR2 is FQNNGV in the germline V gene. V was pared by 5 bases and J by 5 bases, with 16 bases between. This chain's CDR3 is CASSPGWTGDEQYF. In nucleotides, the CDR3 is TGTGCCAGCAGCCCGGGGTGGACTGGGGACGAGCAGTACTTC.

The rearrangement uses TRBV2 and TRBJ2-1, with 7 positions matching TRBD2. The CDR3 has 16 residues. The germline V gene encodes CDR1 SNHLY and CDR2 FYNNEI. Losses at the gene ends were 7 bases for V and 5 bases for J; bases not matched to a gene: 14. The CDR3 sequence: CASKVDGRERNNEQFF. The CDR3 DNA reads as TGTGCCAGCAAAGTGGATGGGAGGGAGAGGAACAATGAGCAGTTCTTC.

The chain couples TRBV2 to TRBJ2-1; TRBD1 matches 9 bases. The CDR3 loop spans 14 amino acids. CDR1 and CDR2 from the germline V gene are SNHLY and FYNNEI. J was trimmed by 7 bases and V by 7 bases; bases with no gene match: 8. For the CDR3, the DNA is TGTGCCAGCAAAGTAGTACAGGGGGCGAATGAGCAGTTCTTC. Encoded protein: CASKVVQGANEQFF.

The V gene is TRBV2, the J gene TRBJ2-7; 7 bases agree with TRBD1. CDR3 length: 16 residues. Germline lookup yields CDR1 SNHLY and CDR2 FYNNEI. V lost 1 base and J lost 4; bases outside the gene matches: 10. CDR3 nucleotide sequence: TGTGCCAGCAGTGAAGGGGGACAGACCTTAGTTTACGAGCAGTACTTC. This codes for CASSEGGQTLVYEQYF. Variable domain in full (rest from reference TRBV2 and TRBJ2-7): EPEVTQTPSHQVTQMGQEVILRCVPISNHLYFYWYRQILGQKVEFLVSFYNNEISEKSEIFDDQFSVERPDGSNFTLKIRSTKLEDSAMYFCASSEGGQTLVYEQYFGPGTRLTVT.

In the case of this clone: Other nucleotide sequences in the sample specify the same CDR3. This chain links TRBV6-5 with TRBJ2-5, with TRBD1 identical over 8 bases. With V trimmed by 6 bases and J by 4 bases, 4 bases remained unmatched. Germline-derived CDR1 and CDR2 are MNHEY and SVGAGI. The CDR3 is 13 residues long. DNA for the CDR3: TGTGCCAGCAGCAGCACAGGGGGAGAGACCCAGTACTTC. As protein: CASSSTGGETQYF.